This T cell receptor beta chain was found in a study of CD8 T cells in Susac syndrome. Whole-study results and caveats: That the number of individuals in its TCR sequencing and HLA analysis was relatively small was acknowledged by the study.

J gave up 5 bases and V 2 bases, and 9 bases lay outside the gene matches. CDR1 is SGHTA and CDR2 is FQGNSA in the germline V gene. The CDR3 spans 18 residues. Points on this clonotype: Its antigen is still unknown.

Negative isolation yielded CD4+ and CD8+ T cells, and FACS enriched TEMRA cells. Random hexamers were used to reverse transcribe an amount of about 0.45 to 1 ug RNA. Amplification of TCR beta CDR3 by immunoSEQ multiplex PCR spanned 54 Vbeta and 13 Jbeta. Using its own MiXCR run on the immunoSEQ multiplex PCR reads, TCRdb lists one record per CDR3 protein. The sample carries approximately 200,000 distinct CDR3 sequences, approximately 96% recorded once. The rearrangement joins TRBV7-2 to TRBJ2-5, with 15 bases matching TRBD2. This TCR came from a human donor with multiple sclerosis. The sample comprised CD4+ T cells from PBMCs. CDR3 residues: CASSLTPRTSGGEETQYF. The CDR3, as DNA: TGTGCCAGCAGCTTAACCCCGCGGACTAGCGGGGGGGAGGAGACCCAGTACTTC.